This T cell receptor (beta chain) was found in a study of Ad26.COV2.S vaccination and SARS-CoV-2 variants. This clone was picked up one time. The germline V and J ends were trimmed by 0 bases and 2 bases, with 23 bases remaining between them. The CDR3 runs 19 residues. In germline, CDR1 is ENHRY, CDR2 SYGVKD. Treatment in this sample: roughly 18 received Ad26.COV2.S at low or high dose, single or two shots; 5 received placebo; per-sample allocation not given. The samples were gathered on day 63 after the first injection of vaccine or placebo. TCRdb's table, derived via immunoSEQ multiplex PCR, lists solely in-frame clones and lacks some. The data hold roughly 380,000 clones, with around 87% observed a single time.

This sequence was found in a person aged 18-65 years who received the Ad26.COV2.S COVID-19 vaccine or a placebo. The chain recombines TRBV10-3 with TRBJ2-7; D might be TRBD1 (5 bases). Sequences were derived from peripheral blood, sampled in a trial of Ad26.COV2.S vaccine versus placebo. The CDR3 DNA reads as TGTGCCATCAGTGAGTCAGGGGCTCAAAGGGGTGAGTTCACCTACGAGCAGTACTTC. It yields the protein CAISESGAQRGEFTYEQYF.